The sequence of this TCR beta chain was determined in a study of cytomegalovirus exposure and HLA in healthy donors. Overall study: The 95 to 150 validation repertoires, a later analysis reported, used the same platform as the 666 first-cohort repertoires. Notes on the study in general: It was 164 TCR beta chains that were listed as cytomegalovirus-associated. Among TCR sequences, most were rare, though some public TCRs appeared in many donors.

Germline CDR1 reads SGDLS; CDR2 reads YYNGEE. The CDR3 contains 13 residues. The V end was cut by 0 bases, the J end by 11 bases, with 11 bases between. On this clone itself: The antigen is unknown.

The data were produced by immunoSEQ multiplex PCR, yet TCRdb's version contains in-frame clones alone and is incomplete. Here the sample spans over 120,000 clones, roughly 87% being singletons. The donors were in the roughly 120-subject validation cohort; that cohort was separate from the roughly 700-subject first cohort. This rearrangement joins TRBV9 to TRBJ1-4; D is perhaps TRBD1 (5 bases). The material sequenced was PBMCs. This TCR was sampled from a man aged 18 to 29 in good health and CMV-seropositive. The CDR3 here is CASSVGEGRKLFF. The CDR3 nucleotides read TGTGCCAGCAGCGTAGGGGAGGGGAGGAAACTGTTTTTT.